The entry below describes one T cell receptor (beta chain). The sample is drawn from a study of blood T cell repertoires in COVID-19. The data were produced by immunoSEQ multiplex PCR, yet TCRdb's version contains in-frame clones alone and is incomplete. The sample has about 140,000 clones, around 87% seen once. V lost 7 bases and J lost 2, with 14 bases in between. The CDR3 spans 14 residues. The germline V gene has CDR1 MDHEN and CDR2 SYDVKM. The genes are TRBV28 and TRBJ1-1; D remains unclear. This sequence was found in a woman aged 50 to 65 with active or convalescent COVID-19. Material for sequencing was peripheral blood. CDR3 protein: CASTSPGLNTEAFF. CDR3 DNA: TGTGCCAGCACCTCCCCCGGACTTAACACTGAAGCTTTCTTT.